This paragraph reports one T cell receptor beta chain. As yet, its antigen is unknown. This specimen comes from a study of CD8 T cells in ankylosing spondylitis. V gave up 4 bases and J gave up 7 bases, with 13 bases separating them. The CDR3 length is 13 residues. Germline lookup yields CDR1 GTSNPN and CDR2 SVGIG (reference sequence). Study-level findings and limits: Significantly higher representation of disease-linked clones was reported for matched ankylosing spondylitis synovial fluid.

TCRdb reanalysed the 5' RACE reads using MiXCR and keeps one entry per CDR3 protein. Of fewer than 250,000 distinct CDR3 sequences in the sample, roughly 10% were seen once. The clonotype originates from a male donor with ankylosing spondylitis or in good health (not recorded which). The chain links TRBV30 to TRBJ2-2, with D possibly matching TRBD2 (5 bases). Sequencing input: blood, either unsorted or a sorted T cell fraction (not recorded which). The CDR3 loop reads CAWTRLGGGELFF. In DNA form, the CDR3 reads TGTGCCTGGACACGTCTAGGAGGCGGGGAGCTGTTTTTT.